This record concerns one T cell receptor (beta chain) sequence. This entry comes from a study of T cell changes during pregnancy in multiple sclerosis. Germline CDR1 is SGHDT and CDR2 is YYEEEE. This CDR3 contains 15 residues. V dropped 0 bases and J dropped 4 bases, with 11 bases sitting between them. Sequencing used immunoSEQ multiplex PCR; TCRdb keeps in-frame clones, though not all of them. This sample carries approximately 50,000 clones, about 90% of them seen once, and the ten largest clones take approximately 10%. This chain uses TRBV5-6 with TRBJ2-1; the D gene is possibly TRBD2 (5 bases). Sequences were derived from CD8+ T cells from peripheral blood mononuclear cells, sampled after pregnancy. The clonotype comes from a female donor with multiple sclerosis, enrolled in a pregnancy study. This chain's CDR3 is CASSLAGVGYNEQFF. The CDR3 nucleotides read TGTGCCAGCAGCTTGGCCGGGGTGGGATACAATGAGCAGTTCTTC.